A selection of T cell receptor beta chains follows, all from one sample in a study of T cell repertoires in cytomegalovirus infection. One entry per CDR3 protein, called by TCRdb with MiXCR from the reads. The sample lists approximately 150,000 distinct CDR3 sequences, about 6.5% occurring once. Sequenced sample: PBMCs. The receptor set was obtained from a human donor in good health (CMV status not recorded). Some clones in this sample may be carry-over from other donors' samples. Each CDR3 is given with its conserved first and last residue. D genes are given only for firm matches. Size is omitted from some rows. Given values are once, few, many or a class for expanded clones.

>few|TRBV7-9|.|TRBJ2-1
TGTGCCAGCAGCTTCGGTCTCTATGAGCAGTTCTTC
CASSFGLYEQFF
>many|TRBV19|TRBD2|TRBJ2-3
TGTGCCAGTAGGGGACTAGCGGCTACAGATACGCAGTATTTT
CASRGLAATDTQYF
>few|TRBV29-1|.|TRBJ1-1
TGCAGCGTAGTAACCGGGGGGGGGACTGAAGCTTTCTTT
CSVVTGGGTEAFF
>many|TRBV10-2|.|TRBJ1-5
TGCGCCAGCAGGGGACAAATTAGCAATCAGCCCCAGCATTTT
CASRGQISNQPQHF
>many|TRBV28|.|TRBJ1-1
TGTGCCAGCAACCCCCCGGACGGATTGAACACTGAAGCTTTCTTT
CASNPPDGLNTEAFF
>many|TRBV11-2|.|TRBJ1-6
TGTGCCAGCAGCGATGCCCTTCCGGATTCACCCCTCCACTTT
CASSDALPDSPLHF
>many|TRBV6-1|.|TRBJ2-2
TGCGCTTCGACGAGGGACCACACCGGGGAGCTGTTTTTT
CASTRDHTGELFF
>few|TRBV7-6|.|TRBJ1-4
TGTGCCAGCAGCTTTGGGGATCGAGCAGGGTATTGGGCTAATGAAAAACTGTTTTTT
CASSFGDRAGYWANEKLFF
>many|TRBV7-3|.|TRBJ2-3
TGTGCCAGCAGCTTGGGACACCCGAGTCGATCCGTTCATTTT
CASSLGHPSRSVHF
>many|TRBV20-1|TRBD2|TRBJ2-7
TGCAGTGCTAGAGGGGAGGGGCCAGTACTGTACGAGCAGTACTTC
CSARGEGPVLYEQYF
>many|TRBV7-3|TRBD1|TRBJ1-5
TGTGCCAGCAGCTTAAGAGGGGGAGGGGGCGCCGGCAATCAGCCCCAGCATTTT
CASSLRGGGGAGNQPQHF
>many|TRBV6-1|.|TRBJ1-2
TGTGCCAGCAGTGAAAGAAGCGGGCCGAGCCTGGGCTACACCTTC
CASSERSGPSLGYTF
>.|TRBV28|.|TRBJ2-2
TGTGCCAGCGGTAGGGGGTACCCCGGGGAGCTGTTTTTT
CASGRGYPGELFF
>many|TRBV20-1|TRBD1|TRBJ2-7
TGCAGTGCTAGAATATCCGGGACAGGGTTTTCCTACGAGCAGTACTTC
CSARISGTGFSYEQYF
>few|TRBV6-6|TRBD1|TRBJ1-2
TGTGCCAGCAGTTACTCGACCGGGACAGGGGTGGTTGGCTACACCTTC
CASSYSTGTGVVGYTF
>many|TRBV10-2|.|TRBJ1-5
TGCGCCAGCAGTCCCTCCCCTTCAGGCCAGCCCCAGCATTTT
CASSPSPSGQPQHF
>many|TRBV7-2|.|TRBJ2-3
TGTGCCAGCAGCTTAGGGGGAGGTAGGGGTCGAGATACGCAGTATTTT
CASSLGGGRGRDTQYF